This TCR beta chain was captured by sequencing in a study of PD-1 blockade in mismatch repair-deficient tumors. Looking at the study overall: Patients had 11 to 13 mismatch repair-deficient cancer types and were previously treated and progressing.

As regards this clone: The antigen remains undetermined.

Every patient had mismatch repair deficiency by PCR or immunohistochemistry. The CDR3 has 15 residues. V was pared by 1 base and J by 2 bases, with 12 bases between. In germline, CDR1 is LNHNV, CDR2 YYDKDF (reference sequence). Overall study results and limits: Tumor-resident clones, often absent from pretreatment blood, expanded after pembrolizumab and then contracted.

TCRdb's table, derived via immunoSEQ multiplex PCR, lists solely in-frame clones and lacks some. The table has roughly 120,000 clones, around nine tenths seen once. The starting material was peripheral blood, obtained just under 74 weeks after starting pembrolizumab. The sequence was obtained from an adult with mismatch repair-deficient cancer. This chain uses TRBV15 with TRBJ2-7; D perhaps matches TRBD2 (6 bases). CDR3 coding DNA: TGTGCCACCAGCAGAGGGTCGGGACTCGCCTACGAGCAGTACTTC. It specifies CATSRGSGLAYEQYF. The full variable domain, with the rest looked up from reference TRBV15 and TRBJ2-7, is DAMVIQNPRYQVTQFGKPVTLSCSQTLNHNVMYWYQQKSSQAPKLLFHYYDKDFNNEADTPDNFQSRRPNTSFCFLDIRSPGLGDTAMYLCATSRGSGLAYEQYFGPGTRLTVT.